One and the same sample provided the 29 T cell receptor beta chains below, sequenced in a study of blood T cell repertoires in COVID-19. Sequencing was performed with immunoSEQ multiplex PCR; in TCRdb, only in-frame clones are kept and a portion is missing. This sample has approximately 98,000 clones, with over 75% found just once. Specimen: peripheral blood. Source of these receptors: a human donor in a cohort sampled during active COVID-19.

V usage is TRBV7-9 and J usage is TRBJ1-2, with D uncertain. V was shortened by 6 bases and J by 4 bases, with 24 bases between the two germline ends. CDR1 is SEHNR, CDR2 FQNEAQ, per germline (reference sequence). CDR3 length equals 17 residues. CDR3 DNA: TGTGCCAGCAGGACGGTTCGGGTCGCAGAAAGCGGCTATGGCTACACCTTC. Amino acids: CASRTVRVAESGYGYTF.

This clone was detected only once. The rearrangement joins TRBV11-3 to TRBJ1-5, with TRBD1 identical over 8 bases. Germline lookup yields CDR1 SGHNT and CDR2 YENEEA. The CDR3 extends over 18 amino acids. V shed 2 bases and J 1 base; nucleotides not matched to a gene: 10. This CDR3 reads CASSLRGQGALSNQPQHF. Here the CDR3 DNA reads TGTGCCAGCAGCTTAAGGGGGCAGGGGGCTTTGAGCAATCAGCCCCAGCATTTT.

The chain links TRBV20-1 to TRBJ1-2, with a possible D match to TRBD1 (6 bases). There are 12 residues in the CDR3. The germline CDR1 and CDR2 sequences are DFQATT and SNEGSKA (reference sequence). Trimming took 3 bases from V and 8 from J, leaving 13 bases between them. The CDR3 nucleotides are TGCAGTGCTAGTGGGGGGCGCCGAGGCTACACCTTC. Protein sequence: CSASGGRRGYTF.

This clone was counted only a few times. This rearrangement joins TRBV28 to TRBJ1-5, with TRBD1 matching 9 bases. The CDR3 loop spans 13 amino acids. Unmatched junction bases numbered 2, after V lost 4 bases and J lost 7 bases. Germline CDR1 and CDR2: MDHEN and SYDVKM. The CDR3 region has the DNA TGTGCCAGCAGTTGGGACAGGGACCAGCCCCAGCATTTT. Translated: CASSWDRDQPQHF.

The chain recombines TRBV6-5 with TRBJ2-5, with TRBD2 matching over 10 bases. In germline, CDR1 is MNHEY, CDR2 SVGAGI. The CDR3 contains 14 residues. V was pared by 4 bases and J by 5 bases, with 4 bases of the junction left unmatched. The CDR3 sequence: CASSSPTSGETQYF. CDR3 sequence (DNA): TGTGCCAGCAGTTCCCCGACTAGCGGGGAGACCCAGTACTTC.

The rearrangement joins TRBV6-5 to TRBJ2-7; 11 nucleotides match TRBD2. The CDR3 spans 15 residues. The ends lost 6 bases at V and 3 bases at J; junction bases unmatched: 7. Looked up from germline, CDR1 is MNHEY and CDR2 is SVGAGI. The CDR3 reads CASSQGLAESYEQYF. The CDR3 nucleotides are TGTGCCAGCAGCCAGGGACTAGCGGAGAGCTACGAGCAGTACTTC.

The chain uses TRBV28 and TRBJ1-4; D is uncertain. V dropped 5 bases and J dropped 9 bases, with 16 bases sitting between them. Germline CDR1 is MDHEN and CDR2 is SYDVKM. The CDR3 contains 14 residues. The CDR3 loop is CASSPVRAPKKLFF. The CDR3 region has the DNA TGTGCCAGCAGTCCCGTGAGGGCCCCCAAAAAACTGTTTTTT.

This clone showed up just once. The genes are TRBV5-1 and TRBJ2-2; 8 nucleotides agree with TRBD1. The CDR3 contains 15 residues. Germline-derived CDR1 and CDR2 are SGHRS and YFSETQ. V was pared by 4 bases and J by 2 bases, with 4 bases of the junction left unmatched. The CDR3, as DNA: TGCGCCAGCAGCCAGGGACAGGCCAACACCGGGGAGCTGTTTTTT. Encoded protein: CASSQGQANTGELFF.

CDR3 protein: CASSLRRGEQFF. In DNA, the CDR3 is TGTGCCAGTAGCTTGCGGCGGGGTGAGCAGTTCTTC. The chain has TRBV19 and TRBJ2-1; a possible D gene is TRBD2 (6 bases). The V and J ends lost 6 bases and 9 bases respectively, with 12 bases between them. The CDR3 extends over 12 amino acids. The germline V gene has CDR1 LNHDA and CDR2 SQIVND (reference sequence). Looking up the rest from reference TRBV19 and TRBJ2-1 gives the full variable domain: DGGITQSPKYLFRKEGQNVTLSCEQNLNHDAMYWYRQDPGQGLRLIYYSQIVNDFQKGDIAEGYSVSREKKESFPLTVTSAQKNPTAFYLCASSLRRGEQFFGPGTRLTVL.

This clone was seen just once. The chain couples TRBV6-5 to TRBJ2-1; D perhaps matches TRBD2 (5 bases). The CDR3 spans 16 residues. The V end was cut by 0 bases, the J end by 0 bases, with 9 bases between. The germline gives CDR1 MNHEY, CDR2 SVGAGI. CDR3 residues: CASSYSSGSSYNEQFF. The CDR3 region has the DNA TGTGCCAGCAGTTACTCGAGCGGAAGCTCCTACAATGAGCAGTTCTTC.

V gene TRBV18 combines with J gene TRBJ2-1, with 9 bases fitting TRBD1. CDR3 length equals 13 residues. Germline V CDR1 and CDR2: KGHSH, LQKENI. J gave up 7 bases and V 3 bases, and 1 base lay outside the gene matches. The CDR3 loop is CASSPDRGNEQFF. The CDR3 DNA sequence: TGTGCCAGCTCACCGGACAGGGGAAATGAGCAGTTCTTC.

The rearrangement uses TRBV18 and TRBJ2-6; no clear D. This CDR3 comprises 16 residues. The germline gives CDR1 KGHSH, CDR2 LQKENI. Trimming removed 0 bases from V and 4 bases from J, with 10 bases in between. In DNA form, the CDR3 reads TGTGCCAGCTCACCACCCGGGTTTATGGGGGCCAACGTCCTGACTTTC. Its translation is CASSPPGFMGANVLTF.

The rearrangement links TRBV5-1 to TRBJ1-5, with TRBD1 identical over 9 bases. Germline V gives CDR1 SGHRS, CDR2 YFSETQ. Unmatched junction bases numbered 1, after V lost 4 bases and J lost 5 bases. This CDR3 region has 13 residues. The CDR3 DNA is TGCGCCAGCAGCCGGACAGGGGATCAGCCCCAGCATTTT. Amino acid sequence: CASSRTGDQPQHF.

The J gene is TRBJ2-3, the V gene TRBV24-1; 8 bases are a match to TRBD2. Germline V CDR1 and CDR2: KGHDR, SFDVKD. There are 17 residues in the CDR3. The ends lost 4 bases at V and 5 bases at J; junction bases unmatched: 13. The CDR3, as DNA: TGTGCCACCAGTGACCCGGGGGGGGCTCGACGGGTAGATACGCAGTATTTT. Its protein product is CATSDPGGARRVDTQYF.

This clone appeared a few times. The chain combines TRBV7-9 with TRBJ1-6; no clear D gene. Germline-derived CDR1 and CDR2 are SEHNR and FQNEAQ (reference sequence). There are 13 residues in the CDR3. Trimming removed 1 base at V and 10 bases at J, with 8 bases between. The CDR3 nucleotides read TGTGCCAGCAGCTTAGTGGCGGGCTCACCCCTCCACTTT. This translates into CASSLVAGSPLHF.

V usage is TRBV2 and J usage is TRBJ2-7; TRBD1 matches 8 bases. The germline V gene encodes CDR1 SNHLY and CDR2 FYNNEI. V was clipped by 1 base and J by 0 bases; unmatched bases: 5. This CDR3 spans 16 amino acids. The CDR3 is CASSEGTGPSSYEQYF. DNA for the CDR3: TGTGCCAGCAGTGAAGGGACAGGGCCTAGCTCCTACGAGCAGTACTTC.

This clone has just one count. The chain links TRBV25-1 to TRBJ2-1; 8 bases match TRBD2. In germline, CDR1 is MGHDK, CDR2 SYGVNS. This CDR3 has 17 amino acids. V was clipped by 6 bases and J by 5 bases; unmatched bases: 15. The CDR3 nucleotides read TGTGCCAGCAGGGCCCGGGGGGGTATTAGTATGGACAATGAGCAGTTCTTC. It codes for CASRARGGISMDNEQFF.

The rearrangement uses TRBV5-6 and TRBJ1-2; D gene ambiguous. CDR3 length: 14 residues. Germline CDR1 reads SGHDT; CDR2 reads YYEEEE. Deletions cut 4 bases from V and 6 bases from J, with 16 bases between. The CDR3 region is CASSPPHRQNGYTF. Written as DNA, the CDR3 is TGTGCCAGCAGCCCCCCCCACCGACAAAATGGCTACACCTTC.

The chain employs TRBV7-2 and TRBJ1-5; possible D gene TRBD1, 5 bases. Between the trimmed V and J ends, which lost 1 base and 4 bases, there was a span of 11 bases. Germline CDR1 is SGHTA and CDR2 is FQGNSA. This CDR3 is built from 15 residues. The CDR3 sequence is CASSLGQGLNQPQHF. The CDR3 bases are TGTGCCAGCAGCTTAGGCCAGGGCTTAAATCAGCCCCAGCATTTT. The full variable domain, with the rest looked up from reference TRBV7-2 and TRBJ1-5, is GAGVSQSPSNKVTEKGKDVELRCDPISGHTALYWYRQSLGQGLEFLIYFQGNSAPDKSGLPSDRFSAERTGGSVSTLTIQRTQQEDSAVYLCASSLGQGLNQPQHFGDGTRLSIL.

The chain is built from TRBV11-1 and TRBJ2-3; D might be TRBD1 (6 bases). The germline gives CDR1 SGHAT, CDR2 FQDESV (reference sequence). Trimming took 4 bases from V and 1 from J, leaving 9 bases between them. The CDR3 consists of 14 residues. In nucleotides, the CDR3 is TGTGCCAGCAGCTCCAGGGGTGGCACAGATACGCAGTATTTT. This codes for CASSSRGGTDTQYF. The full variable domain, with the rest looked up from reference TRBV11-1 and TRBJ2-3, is EAEVAQSPRYKITEKSQAVAFWCDPISGHATLYWYRQILGQGPELLVQFQDESVVDDSQLPKDRFSAERLKGVDSTLKIQPAELGDSAMYLCASSSRGGTDTQYFGPGTRLTVL.

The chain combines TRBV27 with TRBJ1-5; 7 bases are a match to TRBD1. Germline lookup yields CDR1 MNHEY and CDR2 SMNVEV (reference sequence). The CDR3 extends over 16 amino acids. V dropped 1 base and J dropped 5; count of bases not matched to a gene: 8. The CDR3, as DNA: TGTGCCAGCAGTTTATTCGGACAGGTGAGGGATCAGCCCCAGCATTTT. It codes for CASSLFGQVRDQPQHF.

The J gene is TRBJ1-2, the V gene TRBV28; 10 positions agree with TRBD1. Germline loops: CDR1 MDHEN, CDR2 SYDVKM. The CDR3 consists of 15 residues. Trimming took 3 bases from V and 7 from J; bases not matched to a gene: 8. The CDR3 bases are TGTGCCAGCAGTTTGGGCAAGACAGGGGGCTTTGGCTACACCTTC. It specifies CASSLGKTGGFGYTF.

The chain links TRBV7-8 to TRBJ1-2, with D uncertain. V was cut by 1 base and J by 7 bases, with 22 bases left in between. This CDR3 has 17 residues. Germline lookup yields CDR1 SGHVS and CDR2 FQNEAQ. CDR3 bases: TGTGCCAGCAGCTTAGAGGCTGTAGGACTCCCATGGGGTGGCTACACCTTC. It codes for CASSLEAVGLPWGGYTF. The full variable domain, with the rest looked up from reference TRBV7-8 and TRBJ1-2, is GAGVSQSPRYKVAKRGQDVALRCDPISGHVSLFWYQQALGQGPEFLTYFQNEAQLDKSGLPSDRFFAERPEGSVSTLKIQRTQQEDSAVYLCASSLEAVGLPWGGYTFGSGTRLTVV.

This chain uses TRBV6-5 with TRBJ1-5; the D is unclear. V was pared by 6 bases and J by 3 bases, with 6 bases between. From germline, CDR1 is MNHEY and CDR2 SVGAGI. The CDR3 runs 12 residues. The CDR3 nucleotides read TGTGCCAGCAGGCCACTCAATCAGCCCCAGCATTTT. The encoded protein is CASRPLNQPQHF.

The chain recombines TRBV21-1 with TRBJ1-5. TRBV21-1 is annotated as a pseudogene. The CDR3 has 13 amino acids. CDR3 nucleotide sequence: TGTGCCAGCAGCAAAATACTGCATCAGCCCCAGCATTTT. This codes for CASSKILHQPQHF.

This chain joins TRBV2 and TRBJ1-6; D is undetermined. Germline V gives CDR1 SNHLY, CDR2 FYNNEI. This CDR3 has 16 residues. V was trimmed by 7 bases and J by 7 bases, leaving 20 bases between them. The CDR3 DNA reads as TGTGCCAGCAAAGGGAGCGGCTTGGCAAGAAATTCACCCCTCCACTTT. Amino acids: CASKGSGLARNSPLHF.

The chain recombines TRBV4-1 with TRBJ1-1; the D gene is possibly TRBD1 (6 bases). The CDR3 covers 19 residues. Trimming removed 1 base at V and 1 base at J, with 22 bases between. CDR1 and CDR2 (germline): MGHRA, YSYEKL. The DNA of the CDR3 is TGCGCCAGCAGCCAAGCTCCCCCGAAACAGGGACCCAAGAACACTGAAGCTTTCTTT. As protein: CASSQAPPKQGPKNTEAFF.

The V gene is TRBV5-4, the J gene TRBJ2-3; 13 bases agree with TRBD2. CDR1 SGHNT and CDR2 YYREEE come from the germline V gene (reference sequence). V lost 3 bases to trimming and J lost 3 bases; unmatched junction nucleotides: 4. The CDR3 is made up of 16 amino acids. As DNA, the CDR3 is TGTGCCAGCAGCTCCCTGACTAGCGGGGGGACAGATACGCAGTATTTT. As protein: CASSSLTSGGTDTQYF. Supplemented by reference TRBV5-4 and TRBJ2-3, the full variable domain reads ETGVTQSPTHLIKTRGQQVTLRCSSQSGHNTVSWYQQALGQGPQFIFQYYREEENGRGNFPPRFSGLQFPNYSSELNVNALELDDSALYLCASSSLTSGGTDTQYFGPGTRLTVL.

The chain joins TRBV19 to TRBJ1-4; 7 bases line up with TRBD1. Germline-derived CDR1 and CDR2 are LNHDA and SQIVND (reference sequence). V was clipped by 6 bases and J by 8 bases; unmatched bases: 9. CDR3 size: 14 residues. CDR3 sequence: CASRSGTVREKLFF. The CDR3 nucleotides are TGTGCCAGTAGATCCGGGACAGTCAGGGAAAAACTGTTTTTT.